A few counts support the clone carrying this TCR beta chain. Its target is unknown. These data originate in a study of shared clonotypes between healthy human individuals. Whole-study findings and limits: Limitation of the genetic and exposure-history diversity represented came from the few donors. The researchers took only blood, and tissue repertoires probably look different.

Some 30,000 T cell genomes (about 0.3 ug DNA) went into each PBMC replicate. Bulk PBMC genomic DNA spanned ten immunoSEQ deep plates. Sequencing used immunoSEQ multiplex PCR; TCRdb keeps in-frame clones, though not all of them. Of some 470,000 clones listed, over 60% were seen once; the top ten hold 10% to 15%. The receptor was derived from a woman in her 40s in good health. Some clones in this sample may be carry-over from other donors' samples. Sequencing was performed on PBMCs.

As DNA, the CDR3 is TGTGCCAGCAGTTCACCAGGGAACACTGAAGCTTTCTTT. It translates to CASSSPGNTEAFF. V usage is TRBV28 and J usage is TRBJ1-1; no firm D call. V lost 4 bases to trimming and J lost 1 base, with 7 bases between them. The CDR3 contains 13 residues. Per germline, CDR1 MDHEN and CDR2 SYDVKM.